These 25 T cell receptor beta chains originate from one sample sequenced in a study of shared clonotypes between healthy human individuals (dated by TCRdb to the early 2020s). Preparation of the library involved the immunoSEQ multiplex PCR assay. The table was pulled from immuneACCESS by TCRdb, which kept in-frame rearrangements only. Such tables lose some clones; where checked, under half of the loss comes from unresolved V genes, and the rest has no known cause. In all, the sample holds hundreds of thousands of clones, and 60% to 80% of those were seen once. Of the sample, around 2% is held by the ten largest clones. Sequencing was performed on memory CD4+ T cells sorted from blood. The intended sense of this specimen's cell subset or site label: CD45RA-negative fraction. The receptors shown here come from a woman in her twenties or thirties in good health.

The rearrangement links TRBV7-8 to TRBJ1-2; maybe TRBD1 (5 bases). This CDR3 is 14 amino acids long. Trimming pared 4 bases from V and 4 bases from J, leaving 13 bases between. Germline V gives CDR1 SGHVS, CDR2 FQNEAQ. The CDR3 here is CASSSRGGSYGYTF. The CDR3, as DNA: TGTGCCAGCAGCTCAAGGGGAGGCAGCTATGGCTACACCTTC.

The chain employs TRBV7-9 and TRBJ2-1; 8 nucleotides agree with TRBD2. Trimming at V came to 5 bases and at J to 0 bases, leaving 0 bases not matched to a gene. CDR3 length equals 14 residues. The V gene's germline CDR1 is SEHNR and CDR2 FQNEAQ (reference sequence). The CDR3 DNA is TGTGCCAGCAGCAGCGGGAGCTCCTACAATGAGCAGTTCTTC. This codes for CASSSGSSYNEQFF.

The sample holds many counts of this clone. The V gene is TRBV6-5, the J gene TRBJ2-1; D call uncertain. Per germline, CDR1 MNHEY and CDR2 SVGAGI. Between the trimmed V and J ends, which lost 3 bases and 5 bases, there was a span of 8 bases. This CDR3 is built from 13 residues. The CDR3 spells CASSYAADNEQFF. DNA for the CDR3: TGTGCCAGCAGTTATGCGGCTGACAATGAGCAGTTCTTC.

The chain links TRBV13 to TRBJ1-4; the D gene is possibly TRBD1 (5 bases). The germline V gene encodes CDR1 PRHDT and CDR2 FYEKMQ (reference sequence). V shed 0 bases and J shed 7 bases, with 9 bases lying between them. The length of the CDR3 is 14 residues. CDR3 protein: CASSLGQGAEKLFF. Written as DNA, the CDR3 is TGTGCCAGCAGCTTAGGGCAGGGCGCTGAAAAACTGTTTTTT. Full variable domain (rest looked up from reference TRBV13 and TRBJ1-4): AAGVIQSPRHLIKEKRETATLKCYPIPRHDTVYWYQQGPGQDPQFLISFYEKMQSDKGSIPDRFSAQQFSDYHSELNMSSLELGDSALYFCASSLGQGAEKLFFGSGTQLSVL.

In this sample, this clone turned up a few times. The genes are TRBV6-1 and TRBJ1-1, with D uncertain. Looked up from germline, CDR1 is MNHNS and CDR2 is SASEGT. The CDR3 length is 13 residues. With 5 bases removed from V and 1 base from J, the gap between germline ends came to 8 bases. The CDR3 reads CASSKVRNTEAFF. As DNA, the CDR3 is TGTGCCAGCAGTAAGGTGCGGAACACTGAAGCTTTCTTT.

The chain uses TRBV11-3 and TRBJ2-2; 11 nucleotides agree with TRBD2. The CDR3 has 15 residues. Germline V CDR1 and CDR2: SGHNT, YENEEA. V lost 3 bases to trimming and J lost 6 bases; unmatched junction nucleotides: 3. CDR3 DNA: TGTGCCAGCAGCTTTAGCGGGAGGGCCTCCGGGGAGCTGTTTTTT. Protein: CASSFSGRASGELFF.

The chain is built from TRBV7-8 and TRBJ1-1; no reliable D call. The CDR3 is 15 residues long. CDR1 and CDR2 (germline): SGHVS, FQNEAQ. V was shortened by 3 bases and J by 1 base, with 12 bases between the two germline ends. For the CDR3, the DNA is TGTGCCAGCAGCTTCTCGACTTCATCGAACACTGAAGCTTTCTTT. Amino acids: CASSFSTSSNTEAFF.

As for this clone: This specimen includes other DNA sequences encoding the same CDR3. The rearrangement links TRBV6-6 to TRBJ2-5, with D possibly TRBD2 on 5 matching bases. Germline CDR1 MNHNY, CDR2 SVGAGI (reference sequence). This CDR3 has 12 residues. Trimming removed 2 bases from V and 4 bases from J, with 5 bases in between. CDR3: CASSYGRETQYF. CDR3 nucleotides: TGTGCCAGCAGTTACGGGAGAGAGACCCAGTACTTC.

This clone was observed a handful of times. The chain couples TRBV12-2 to TRBJ2-2; TRBD1 is the table's D call and was not checked against the DNA. TRBV12-2 is flagged as a pseudogene. This CDR3 comprises 17 residues. The CDR3 protein is CASRLVTGTGVTGELFF. Here the CDR3 DNA reads TGTGCAAGTCGCTTAGTAACCGGGACAGGGGTCACCGGGGAGCTGTTTTTT.

CDR3 amino acids: CASSLSQVWGSNTEAFF. CDR3 sequence (DNA): TGCGCCAGCAGCTTGTCTCAGGTCTGGGGCTCCAACACTGAAGCTTTCTTT. The chain combines TRBV5-1 with TRBJ1-1; a weak D match, TRBD1 (5 bases). This CDR3 spans 17 amino acids. The germline V gene encodes CDR1 SGHRS and CDR2 YFSETQ. V dropped 1 base and J dropped 2 bases, with 18 bases sitting between them.

This rearrangement joins TRBV18 to TRBJ1-2; 7 bases fit TRBD1. With 2 bases clipped from V and 3 bases from J, the junction kept 3 bases outside the gene matches. In germline, CDR1 is KGHSH, CDR2 LQKENI. The CDR3 is made up of 14 amino acids. CDR3 protein: CASSPGQGDYGYTF. The CDR3 bases are TGTGCCAGCTCACCAGGCCAGGGGGACTATGGCTACACCTTC.

This clone was counted between two and nine times. CDR3 region: CASSQDSQRGYF. DNA of the CDR3: TGTGCCAGCAGCCAAGATTCGCAGAGGGGGTACTTC. The chain carries TRBV14 and TRBJ2-5; D could derive from TRBD1 or TRBD2 (5 bases each). Germline CDR1 reads SGHDN; CDR2 reads FVKESK. The V end lost 0 bases, the J end lost 13 bases, and 12 bases lay between the germline ends. There are 12 residues in the CDR3. Full variable domain (remainder filled in from reference TRBV14 and TRBJ2-5): EAGVTQFPSHSVIEKGQTVTLRCDPISGHDNLYWYRRVMGKEIKFLLHFVKESKQDESGMPNNRFLAERTGGTYSTLKVQPAELEDSGVYFCASSQDSQRGYFGPGTRLLVL.

The chain carries TRBV29-1 and TRBJ2-1; D perhaps matches TRBD2 (6 bases). Trimming removed 6 bases from V and 9 bases from J, with 18 bases in between. The CDR3 contains 13 residues. Germline values: CDR1 SQVTM, CDR2 ANQGSEA. CDR3 coding DNA: TGCAGCGTGCCCCGGGTCGCCGGGAGTGAGCAGTTCTTC. Its protein product is CSVPRVAGSEQFF.

This rearrangement joins TRBV7-3 to TRBJ2-2; the D is unclear. Germline assignment: CDR1 SGHTA and CDR2 FQGTGA. Trimming took 1 base from V and 2 from J, leaving 5 bases between them. The CDR3 sequence is 14 residues long. The CDR3 bases are TGTGCCAGCAGCTTAAGGTTTAACACCGGGGAGCTGTTTTTT. Translated, it gives CASSLRFNTGELFF.

The chain employs TRBV5-1 and TRBJ1-1; D not resolved. In germline, CDR1 is SGHRS, CDR2 YFSETQ. There are 15 residues in the CDR3. The V gene lost 2 bases and the J gene lost 0 bases, with 11 bases spanning the gap. Written as DNA, the CDR3 is TGCGCCAGCAGCTTCTCTGGCCAGATGAACACTGAAGCTTTCTTT. Translated, it gives CASSFSGQMNTEAFF.

The rearrangement joins TRBV2 to TRBJ2-5, with D unclear. Between the trimmed V and J ends, which lost 3 bases and 0 bases, there was a span of 14 bases. Germline CDR1 and CDR2: SNHLY and FYNNEI. CDR3 length equals 16 residues. The CDR3 coding sequence is TGTGCCAGCAGTGAGTCTAAGCCTTTTTACCAAGAGACCCAGTACTTC. Protein product: CASSESKPFYQETQYF. Drawing the rest from reference TRBV2 and TRBJ2-5, the complete variable domain is EPEVTQTPSHQVTQMGQEVILRCVPISNHLYFYWYRQILGQKVEFLVSFYNNEISEKSEIFDDQFSVERPDGSNFTLKIRSTKLEDSAMYFCASSESKPFYQETQYFGPGTRLLVL.

This clone was found many times. This chain links TRBV7-7 with TRBJ2-7, with 8 bases aligning to TRBD2. Trimming removed 6 bases from V and 3 bases from J; junction bases left unmatched: 13. The CDR3 runs 16 residues. Germline-derived CDR1 and CDR2 are SSHAT and FNYEAQ (reference sequence). The CDR3 coding sequence is TGTGCCAGCAGATGGCGTCTAGCGGGTCCCTTCTACGAGCAGTACTTC. It encodes CASRWRLAGPFYEQYF.

The chain carries TRBV18 and TRBJ2-7; tentative D call: TRBD2 (5 bases). This CDR3 spans 14 amino acids. Germline V gene data show CDR1 as KGHSH and CDR2 as LQKENI. V was shortened by 2 bases and J by 6 bases, with 14 bases between the two germline ends. CDR3 in DNA: TGTGCCAGCTCACCAAGGAACGGTGAGGGCGAGCAGTACTTC. This translates into CASSPRNGEGEQYF.

This chain connects TRBV13 to TRBJ2-3, with 11 bases lining up with TRBD2. The V gene end was trimmed by 3 bases and the J gene end by 4 bases; junction bases not matched to a gene: 6. The CDR3 has 16 amino acids. Germline V gene lookup returns CDR1 PRHDT and CDR2 FYEKMQ (reference sequence). CDR3 bases: TGTGCCAGCAGCTTCCTGACTAGCGGGAATTCAGATACGCAGTATTTT. Residues: CASSFLTSGNSDTQYF.

Details on this clone: At the DNA level, this CDR3 is encoded by other sequences in the same sample as well. The chain carries TRBV18 and TRBJ1-5; 8 bases agree with TRBD1. The CDR3 loop spans 15 amino acids. V was clipped by 1 base and J by 2 bases; unmatched bases: 1. The V gene's germline CDR1 is KGHSH and CDR2 LQKENI. CDR3 residues: CASSPLGQGNQPQHF. The CDR3 nucleotides are TGTGCCAGCTCACCACTGGGACAGGGCAATCAGCCCCAGCATTTT.

This CDR3 is CARRTRDSTGELFF. The CDR3 DNA reads as TGTGCCAGACGAACGCGGGATTCCACCGGGGAGCTGTTTTTT. The J gene is TRBJ2-2, the V gene TRBV2, with a possible D match to TRBD2 (6 bases). Germline values: CDR1 SNHLY, CDR2 FYNNEI. The CDR3 is 14 amino acids. V was shortened by 9 bases and J by 4 bases, with 15 bases between the two germline ends.

This clone appeared a few times. This chain joins TRBV28 and TRBJ2-7; D unresolved. The germline V gene encodes CDR1 MDHEN and CDR2 SYDVKM. This CDR3 region has 12 residues. Trimming left V 5 bases short and J 3 bases short, with 8 bases between. CDR3 sequence reads: CASSPFLYEQYF. The CDR3 DNA follows: TGTGCCAGCAGTCCATTCCTCTACGAGCAGTACTTC.

The table lists this clone with a few counts. The V gene is TRBV6-1, the J gene TRBJ1-1; D not certain. V lost 5 bases to trimming and J lost 1 base, with 8 bases between them. Germline V CDR1 and CDR2: MNHNS, SASEGT. The CDR3 has 13 residues. The CDR3 bases are TGTGCCAGCAGTTCACAGTCGAACACTGAAGCTTTCTTT. Translated: CASSSQSNTEAFF.

The chain combines TRBV28 with TRBJ2-7; D not resolved. Trimming took off 6 bases at V and 2 bases at J, with 8 bases between the two ends. This CDR3 comprises 12 residues. Germline V CDR1 and CDR2: MDHEN, SYDVKM. The CDR3 loop is CASRIDPYEQYF. The CDR3 coding sequence is TGTGCCAGCAGGATTGATCCCTACGAGCAGTACTTC.

The chain links TRBV7-8 to TRBJ1-1, with D perhaps TRBD1 (5 bases). There are 16 residues in the CDR3. Germline V lookup: CDR1 SGHVS, CDR2 FQNEAQ. V lost 2 bases, J lost 1 base, and 14 bases lay in between. CDR3 sequence (DNA): TGTGCCAGCAGCTTAAAGGGTGGGACGGGGAACACTGAAGCTTTCTTT. It yields the protein CASSLKGGTGNTEAFF.